Listed below are T cell receptor beta chains from one sample, sequenced in a study of control samples from healthy donors and cancer patients. The assay was immunoSEQ multiplex PCR, and TCRdb's table has in-frame clones only and misses some. The sample lists about 160,000 clones, 70% to 90% seen once, with 12% in the top ten. The sequencing sample was made of blood. These receptor sequences come from a man aged 30 to 45 in good health. Both conserved end residues are part of each CDR3. The D gene is left open where the match is weak. Where a row states a size, it is once, few, many or the class of an expanded clone; other rows omit it.

V gene: TRBV7-9; J gene: TRBJ2-5; clone size: NA; D gene: NA; CDR3 DNA: TGTGCCAGCAGCTTACGGAAGGGGGAGACCCAGTACTTC; CDR3 protein: CASSLRKGETQYF
V gene: TRBV6-5; J gene: TRBJ2-2; clone size: NA; D gene: NA; CDR3 DNA: TGTGCCAGCAGTTCCACGGGCTCTAACACCGGGGAGCTGTTTTTT; CDR3 protein: CASSSTGSNTGELFF
V gene: TRBV11-2; J gene: TRBJ1-3; clone size: NA; D gene: NA; CDR3 DNA: TGTGCCAGCAGCTTAGATTCCCCTGGTCGAGTAAACACCATATATTTT; CDR3 protein: CASSLDSPGRVNTIYF
V gene: TRBV7-3; J gene: TRBJ1-5; clone size: NA; D gene: NA; CDR3 DNA: TGTGCCAGCAGCGGACGACAGTCCAATCAGCCCCAGCATTTT; CDR3 protein: CASSGRQSNQPQHF
V gene: TRBV18; J gene: TRBJ1-2; clone size: NA; D gene: NA; CDR3 DNA: TGTGCCAGCTCACCGGATGGGGTTAACTATGGCTACACCTTC; CDR3 protein: CASSPDGVNYGYTF
V gene: TRBV19; J gene: TRBJ1-1; clone size: NA; D gene: NA; CDR3 DNA: TGTGCCAGTCTAACTGACGGTCACACTGAAGCTTTCTTT; CDR3 protein: CASLTDGHTEAFF
V gene: TRBV28; J gene: TRBJ2-7; clone size: NA; D gene: TRBD1; CDR3 DNA: TGTGCCAGCAATACAGGGGGCTCCTACGAGCAGTACTTC; CDR3 protein: CASNTGGSYEQYF
V gene: TRBV6-4; J gene: TRBJ2-2; clone size: few; D gene: NA; CDR3 DNA: TGTGCCAGCAGTGCCGCCCCTGGCACCGGGGAGCTGTTTTTT; CDR3 protein: CASSAAPGTGELFF
V gene: TRBV5-5; J gene: TRBJ1-1; clone size: few; D gene: TRBD1; CDR3 DNA: TGTGCCAGCAGCTTGGGGACAGGGGTCACGAACACTGAAGCTTTCTTT; CDR3 protein: CASSLGTGVTNTEAFF
V gene: TRBV7-3; J gene: TRBJ2-7; clone size: NA; D gene: NA; CDR3 DNA: TGTGCCAGCAGCTTGGGAGCAGTGGAAAGCGAGCAGTACTTC; CDR3 protein: CASSLGAVESEQYF
V gene: TRBV19; J gene: TRBJ1-5; clone size: NA; D gene: TRBD1; CDR3 DNA: TGTGCCAGTAGTATAGATGACAGGGTTAGGCAGCCCCAGCATTTT; CDR3 protein: CASSIDDRVRQPQHF